This TCR beta chain was documented in a study of OX40 agonist ivuxolimab in advanced cancers. Study-wide context: The dose-escalation group included hepatocellular carcinoma, melanoma, renal cell carcinoma and head and neck cancer. Study-level points and caveats: Doses of 0.1 to 3.0 mg/kg were accompanied by clonal expansion of CD4+ and CD8+ blood T cells by week 6.

Produced via immunoSEQ multiplex PCR; TCRdb's table is partial and in-frame only. Here the sample spans tens of thousands of clones, roughly 91% being singletons. After removal of 4 bases from V and 0 bases from J, the junction contained 13 bases not matched to a gene. In germline, CDR1 is SGHDT, CDR2 YYEEEE. CDR3 size: 17 residues. This clone was found once. Antigen: not known. The TCR comes from an adult with an advanced solid tumor such as melanoma, head and neck, liver or kidney cancer. Sequenced here: CD4+ or CD8+ T cells sorted from blood, sampled in a trial of the OX40 agonist ivuxolimab. This chain joins TRBV5-6 and TRBJ2-7, with 7 bases fitting TRBD2. The CDR3 spells CASSASFSGTSSYEQYF. The CDR3 DNA follows: TGTGCCAGCAGCGCGTCCTTCAGCGGGACGAGCTCCTACGAGCAGTACTTC. Full variable domain (missing parts from reference TRBV5-6 and TRBJ2-7): DAGVTQSPTHLIKTRGQQVTLRCSPKSGHDTVSWYQQALGQGPQFIFQYYEEEERQRGNFPDRFSGHQFPNYSSELNVNALLLGDSALYLCASSASFSGTSSYEQYFGPGTRLTVT.